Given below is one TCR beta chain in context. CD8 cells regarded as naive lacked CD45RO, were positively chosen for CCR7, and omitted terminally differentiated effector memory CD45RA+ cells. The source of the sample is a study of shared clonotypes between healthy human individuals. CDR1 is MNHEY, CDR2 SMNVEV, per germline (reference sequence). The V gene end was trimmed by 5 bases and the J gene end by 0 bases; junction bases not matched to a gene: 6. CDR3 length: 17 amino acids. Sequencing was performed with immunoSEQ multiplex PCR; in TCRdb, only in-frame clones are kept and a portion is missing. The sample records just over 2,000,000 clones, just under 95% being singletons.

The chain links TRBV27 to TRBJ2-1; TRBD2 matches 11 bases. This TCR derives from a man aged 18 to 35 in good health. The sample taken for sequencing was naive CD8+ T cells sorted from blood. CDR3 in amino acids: CASSVLAGGTSYNEQFF. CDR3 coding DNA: TGTGCCAGCAGTGTCCTAGCGGGAGGCACCTCCTACAATGAGCAGTTCTTC.